The rows below give T cell receptor beta chains drawn from one sample of a study of blood T cell repertoires in COVID-19. The table came from immunoSEQ multiplex PCR; TCRdb's copy has only in-frame clones and leaves some out. Among approximately 280,000 clones listed, roughly 86% were seen once. Sequencing input: PBMCs or T cells enriched from blood (not recorded which). The receptors here all came from a woman between 18 and 30 years old who had recovered from COVID-19. Each CDR3 is given with its conserved first and last residue. The D gene is left open where the match is weak. Clone size is shown for a subset of rows, as once, few, many or a class of expanded clone.

V	D	size	J	CDR3	DNA
TRBV11-3	TRBD2	.	TRBJ2-2	CASSLGSSGGFWELFF	TGTGCCAGCAGCTTAGGTTCTAGCGGGGGATTTTGGGAGCTGTTTTTT
TRBV14	.	.	TRBJ1-3	CASSRGGARGDTIYF	TGTGCCAGCAGCCGAGGTGGAGCACGGGGAGACACCATATATTTT
TRBV4-1	.	.	TRBJ1-2	CASRTGGNGYTF	TGCGCCAGCAGAACTGGGGGGAATGGCTACACCTTC
TRBV6-5	TRBD1	.	TRBJ2-7	CASNRDRDYEQYF	TGTGCCAGCAATCGGGACAGGGACTACGAGCAGTACTTC
TRBV19	.	.	TRBJ1-2	CASSTRDDYGYTF	TGTGCCAGTAGTACCAGGGATGACTATGGCTACACCTTC
TRBV4-3	TRBD1	.	TRBJ2-3	CASSPEGTVTDTQYF	TGCGCCAGCAGCCCCGAGGGGACAGTGACAGATACGCAGTATTTT
TRBV25-1	.	.	TRBJ2-7	CASSTSRGKVGYEQYF	TGTGCCAGCAGCACGTCCAGGGGAAAGGTTGGCTACGAGCAGTACTTC
TRBV27	TRBD1	.	TRBJ2-3	CASSTRDRYTDTQYF	TGTGCCAGCAGTACTCGGGACAGATACACAGATACGCAGTATTTT
TRBV19	.	.	TRBJ1-5	CASSSYQPQHF	TGTGCCAGTAGTTCATATCAGCCCCAGCATTTT
TRBV9	TRBD1	.	TRBJ1-1	CASSPGQGVYTEAFF	TGTGCCAGCTCCCCGGGACAGGGGGTATACACTGAAGCTTTCTTT
TRBV19	.	.	TRBJ1-4	CASSISRTAEKLFF	TGTGCCAGTAGTATATCCCGGACAGCGGAAAAACTGTTTTTT
TRBV7-6	.	.	TRBJ1-4	CASSLGDRSQTNEKLFF	TGTGCCAGCAGCTTAGGAGACAGGTCCCAAACTAATGAAAAACTGTTTTTT
TRBV3-1/TRBV3-2	.	.	TRBJ2-1	CASRSYSGSDEQFF	TGTGCCAGCAGGTCGTATTCCGGGAGTGATGAGCAGTTCTTC
TRBV28	TRBD1	.	TRBJ1-2	CASSGTGLTQHKNYGYTF	TGTGCCAGCAGTGGGACAGGTTTAACCCAACATAAAAACTATGGCTACACCTTC
TRBV11-3	TRBD1	.	TRBJ1-6	CASSLAATGVRNSPLHF	TGTGCCAGCAGCTTAGCCGCCACAGGGGTTCGTAATTCACCCCTCCACTTT
TRBV7-2	TRBD2	.	TRBJ2-3	CASSLGLAGDTQYF	TGTGCCAGCAGCTTAGGACTAGCTGGCGATACGCAGTATTTT
TRBV10-1	.	.	TRBJ2-7	CASSLDIGSYEQYF	TGCGCCAGCAGTTTGGACATTGGCTCCTACGAGCAGTACTTC
TRBV7-9	TRBD1	.	TRBJ1-5	CASSGTGDQPQHF	TGTGCCAGCAGCGGGACAGGAGATCAGCCCCAGCATTTT
TRBV6-5	TRBD1	once	TRBJ2-7	CASSYGRTGSYEQYF	TGTGCCAGCAGTTACGGAAGGACAGGCTCCTACGAGCAGTACTTC
TRBV12-3/TRBV12-4	.	.	TRBJ1-5	CASTPNRHQPQHF	TGTGCCAGCACCCCTAACCGCCATCAGCCCCAGCATTTT
TRBV4-1	.	.	TRBJ2-5	CASSRAGQETQYF	TGCGCCAGCAGCCGGGCCGGACAAGAGACCCAGTACTTC
TRBV6-5	.	.	TRBJ1-1	CASSPPWGDTEAFF	TGTGCCAGCAGTCCCCCTTGGGGGGACACTGAAGCTTTCTTT
TRBV11-3	.	.	TRBJ2-7	CASSFFDSSYEQYF	TGTGCCAGCAGCTTTTTCGACAGCTCCTACGAGCAGTACTTC
TRBV29-1	.	.	TRBJ2-2	CSASNGLGGTGELFF	TGCAGCGCTTCGAACGGACTCGGAGGGACCGGGGAGCTGTTTTTT
TRBV29-1	.	.	TRBJ2-1	CSVELWLAGNNEQFF	TGCAGCGTTGAGCTTTGGCTAGCTGGAAACAATGAGCAGTTCTTC
TRBV23-1	.	.	TRBJ1-6	CASSQSQGLGSPLHF	TGCGCCAGCAGTCAATCGCAGGGTTTGGGTTCACCCCTCCACTTT
TRBV15	.	once	TRBJ1-5	CATAVGGPNQPQHF	TGTGCCACAGCGGTGGGGGGTCCGAATCAGCCCCAGCATTTT
TRBV9	.	.	TRBJ1-1	CASSPELKNTEAFF	TGTGCCAGCAGCCCGGAGTTGAAAAACACTGAAGCTTTCTTT
TRBV6-5	.	.	TRBJ1-5	CASGGGGQPQHF	TGTGCCAGCGGGGGGGGTGGGCAGCCCCAGCATTTT
TRBV5-1	.	.	TRBJ1-4	CASSLLYRDPLSSEKLFF	TGCGCCAGCAGCTTGTTGTACCGGGATCCCCTAAGCAGTGAAAAACTGTTTTTT
TRBV6-2/TRBV6-3	.	.	TRBJ2-5	CASSSRLTSGVGIQETQYF	TGTGCCAGCAGTTCGCGCCTAACGTCGGGGGTGGGAATCCAAGAGACCCAGTACTTC
TRBV28	TRBD1	.	TRBJ1-4	CASSLLQGASREKLFF	TGTGCCAGCAGTTTACTACAGGGGGCGTCCCGGGAAAAACTGTTTTTT
TRBV28	.	.	TRBJ2-2	CASSLADLTGELFF	TGTGCCAGCAGTTTAGCAGATTTAACCGGGGAGCTGTTTTTT
TRBV5-1	.	.	TRBJ1-1	CASSRPGLNTEAFF	TGCGCCAGCAGCAGACCCGGGTTGAACACTGAAGCTTTCTTT
TRBV14	.	.	TRBJ2-2	CASSQEGGPYTGELFF	TGTGCCAGCAGCCAAGAGGGAGGTCCCTACACCGGGGAGCTGTTTTTT
TRBV6-2/TRBV6-3	TRBD2	once	TRBJ2-1	CASSPPRGSSYNEQFF	TGTGCCAGCAGTCCCCCCCGCGGGAGTTCCTACAATGAGCAGTTCTTC
TRBV7-7	.	once	TRBJ1-5	CASSPGQNQPQHF	TGTGCCAGCAGCCCCGGACAGAATCAGCCCCAGCATTTT
TRBV27	TRBD2	.	TRBJ2-1	CASSLSGGALLAYNEQFF	TGTGCCAGCAGCCTCAGCGGGGGGGCCTTATTGGCCTACAATGAGCAGTTCTTC
TRBV7-2	TRBD2	.	TRBJ2-5	CASSPTTGGQETQYF	TGTGCCAGCAGCCCCACGACCGGGGGGCAAGAGACCCAGTACTTC
TRBV3-1/TRBV3-2	.	.	TRBJ2-7	CASSQSSGEQYF	TGTGCCAGCAGCCAAAGTTCCGGCGAGCAGTACTTC
TRBV5-4	TRBD1	.	TRBJ1-6	CASSLDRGDSPLHF	TGTGCCAGCAGCCTGGACAGGGGAGACTCACCCCTCCACTTT
TRBV4-1	.	.	TRBJ1-2	CASSHSQGYGYTF	TGCGCCAGCAGCCACTCACAGGGATATGGCTACACCTTC
TRBV29-1	.	.	TRBJ1-2	CSVRWGLGYTF	TGCAGCGTCCGGTGGGGACTTGGCTACACCTTC
TRBV27	TRBD1	.	TRBJ2-7	CASSRTGSYEQYF	TGTGCCAGCAGTAGGACAGGGAGCTACGAGCAGTACTTC
TRBV4-1	TRBD2	.	TRBJ2-3	CASSQGGGGITDTQYF	TGCGCCAGCAGCCAAGGTGGCGGGGGTATCACAGATACGCAGTATTTT
TRBV13	TRBD1	.	TRBJ1-5	CASSFGRGRRQPQHF	TGTGCCAGCAGCTTTGGCAGGGGGCGCCGGCAGCCCCAGCATTTT
TRBV19	.	once	TRBJ2-1	CASSIQSGGRDEQFF	TGTGCCAGTAGTATCCAGAGCGGAGGACGGGATGAGCAGTTCTTC
TRBV28	.	.	TRBJ1-1	CASRPLVGSGGVEAFF	TGTGCCAGCAGACCCCTTGTTGGATCCGGAGGAGTTGAAGCTTTCTTT
TRBV19	.	.	TRBJ1-5	CASSPTGGNQPQHF	TGTGCCAGTAGTCCTACGGGGGGCAATCAGCCCCAGCATTTT
TRBV4-1	.	.	TRBJ2-2	CASSQGWARTRRGDGELFF	TGCGCCAGCAGCCAAGGATGGGCTAGGACCCGCCGCGGGGACGGGGAGCTGTTTTTT
TRBV5-1	TRBD1	.	TRBJ2-5	CASSLARGRETQYF	TGCGCCAGCAGCTTGGCGAGGGGGCGAGAGACCCAGTACTTC
TRBV5-3	TRBD1	.	TRBJ2-4	CARSGPGQGAEKANIQYF	TGTGCCAGAAGCGGGCCGGGACAGGGGGCGGAAAAAGCAAACATTCAGTACTTC
TRBV7-9	.	.	TRBJ2-5	CASSQQETQYF	TGTGCCAGCAGTCAACAAGAGACCCAGTACTTC